One sample yielded the 29 T cell receptor beta chains listed below, sequenced in a study of graft-versus-host responses after intestinal transplantation. What these receptors recognize is not known. Repertoires were generated with immunoSEQ multiplex PCR, while TCRdb's copy carries only in-frame clones and drops some. The sample lists fewer than 120,000 clones, over 85% seen once, with 0.5% to 0.6% in the top ten. The sample here was unstimulated CD8+ T cells sorted from spleen or lymph node cells, taken before intestinal transplant. Receptor source: a human donor who received an intestinal transplant.

The chain is built from TRBV27 and TRBJ2-7, with D possibly matching TRBD1 (6 bases). Trimming took off 5 bases at V and 2 bases at J, with 13 bases between the two ends. Looked up from germline, CDR1 is MNHEY and CDR2 is SMNVEV (reference sequence). This CDR3 region has 14 residues. Here the CDR3 reads CASSPSRGPYEQYF. DNA for the CDR3: TGTGCCAGCAGTCCGAGCAGGGGCCCCTACGAGCAGTACTTC.

The V and J genes are TRBV5-6 and TRBJ2-7, with TRBD2 matching 12 bases. The CDR3 totals 15 residues. Per the germline V gene, CDR1 is SGHDT and CDR2 is YYEEEE. V trimming: 3 bases; J trimming: 2 bases; junction bases outside the gene matches: 3. The CDR3: CASSWGTSGPYEQYF. The CDR3 nucleotides read TGTGCCAGCAGCTGGGGGACTAGCGGGCCCTACGAGCAGTACTTC.

The chain joins TRBV27 to TRBJ2-1; perhaps D is TRBD1 or TRBD2 (5 bases each). The CDR3 length is 15 residues. The V gene lost 2 bases and the J gene lost 4 bases, with 12 bases spanning the gap. From germline, CDR1 is MNHEY and CDR2 SMNVEV (reference sequence). The CDR3 spells CASSLQGAEYNEQFF. CDR3 coding DNA: TGTGCCAGCAGTTTACAGGGAGCCGAATACAATGAGCAGTTCTTC.

The genes are TRBV4-1 and TRBJ2-1, with 9 nucleotides matching TRBD2. The CDR3 runs 15 residues. The V gene end was trimmed by 10 bases and the J gene end by 4 bases; junction bases not matched to a gene: 11. The V gene's germline CDR1 is MGHRA and CDR2 YSYEKL. CDR3 sequence: CAIQRAAGGYNEQFF. Here the CDR3 DNA reads TGCGCCATCCAGAGGGCAGCGGGGGGATACAATGAGCAGTTCTTC.

CDR3 DNA: TGTGCCAGCAGCTCCAGAACAGAGACTGACAGGCAAGAGACCCAGTACTTC. Protein product: CASSSRTETDRQETQYF. The rearrangement links TRBV7-6 to TRBJ2-5, with D possibly TRBD1 on 6 matching bases. The V end lost 4 bases, the J end lost 2 bases, and 20 bases lay between the germline ends. Per the germline V gene, CDR1 is SGHVS and CDR2 is FNYEAQ. The CDR3 is 17 amino acids.

V is TRBV30 and J is TRBJ1-1, with no clear D. The CDR3 is 12 amino acids. Trimming left V 4 bases short and J 7 bases short, with 13 bases between. Germline V CDR1 and CDR2: GTSNPN, SVGIG (reference sequence). CDR3 DNA sequence: TGTGCCTGGAACGGGCTCGTACTTGAAGCTTTCTTT. Translating it yields CAWNGLVLEAFF.

J is TRBJ2-7 and V is TRBV29-1, with 10 bases identical to TRBD2. The CDR3 is 13 residues long. Germline trimming cut 6 bases from V and 5 bases from J; bases unmatched to any gene: 7. Germline-derived CDR1 and CDR2 are SQVTM and ANQGSEA. The CDR3 sequence: CSVVSGRANEQYF. The CDR3 nucleotides read TGCAGCGTCGTAAGCGGGAGGGCCAACGAGCAGTACTTC.

The rearrangement joins TRBV11-3 to TRBJ1-1; D is perhaps TRBD1 (6 bases). The CDR3 is 14 amino acids. Per germline, CDR1 SGHNT and CDR2 YENEEA. Trimming removed 1 base from V and 1 base from J, with 7 bases in between. The CDR3 sequence: CASSLAGQNTEAFF. In DNA, the CDR3 is TGTGCCAGCAGCTTAGCGGGACAGAACACTGAAGCTTTCTTT.

The chain combines TRBV27 with TRBJ2-7, with no clear D. V lost 4 bases, J lost 5 bases, and 15 bases lay in between. This CDR3 contains 14 residues. From germline, CDR1 is MNHEY and CDR2 SMNVEV (reference sequence). The CDR3 loop is CASSYGSPLDEQYF. CDR3 DNA: TGTGCCAGCAGTTACGGCAGCCCCCTGGACGAGCAGTACTTC.

The chain uses TRBV2 and TRBJ2-1, with 7 bases identical to TRBD2. J gave up 9 bases and V 5 bases, and 10 bases lay outside the gene matches. Germline CDR1 is SNHLY and CDR2 is FYNNEI. CDR3 length: 14 amino acids. The CDR3 sequence is CASSPGLVWGEQFF. CDR3 DNA: TGTGCCAGCAGTCCAGGACTAGTTTGGGGTGAGCAGTTCTTC. The full variable domain, its missing parts supplied by reference TRBV2 and TRBJ2-1, is EPEVTQTPSHQVTQMGQEVILRCVPISNHLYFYWYRQILGQKVEFLVSFYNNEISEKSEIFDDQFSVERPDGSNFTLKIRSTKLEDSAMYFCASSPGLVWGEQFFGPGTRLTVL.

This chain's CDR3 is CASSVGTVPSTDTQYF. In nucleotides, the CDR3 is TGTGCCAGCAGCGTCGGGACAGTCCCGAGCACAGATACGCAGTATTTT. The chain links TRBV9 to TRBJ2-3; 7 bases fit TRBD1. The CDR3 contains 16 residues. Germline assignment: CDR1 SGDLS and CDR2 YYNGEE. Unmatched junction bases numbered 6, after V lost 2 bases and J lost 0 bases.

The chain joins TRBV27 to TRBJ1-5; D is possibly TRBD1 (5 bases). The CDR3 runs 14 residues. Germline CDR1 MNHEY, CDR2 SMNVEV (reference sequence). V was trimmed by 6 bases and J by 3 bases, leaving 12 bases between them. The CDR3 DNA follows: TGTGCCAGCAGCCCGGGGGAGTCCAATCAGCCCCAGCATTTT. It encodes CASSPGESNQPQHF.

A note on this clone: The junction differs from germline at one of its ends, possibly a read error. Different DNA sequences within this sample yield the same CDR3. This sequence joins TRBV28 and TRBJ1-1; weak D call: TRBD1 (5 bases). This CDR3 has 14 amino acids. Germline loops: CDR1 MDHEN, CDR2 SYDVKM. CDR3 region: CASSWTSTNTEAFF. The CDR3 coding sequence is TGTGCCAGCAGTTGGACATCTACGAACACCGAAGCTTTCTTT.

The chain employs TRBV25-1 and TRBJ1-2; D is possibly TRBD1 (6 bases). V lost 4 bases, J lost 3 bases, and 12 bases lay in between. This CDR3 spans 14 amino acids. The V gene's germline CDR1 is MGHDK and CDR2 SYGVNS. The CDR3 DNA reads as TGTGCCAGCAGTGTGGGCGGGGGCGACTATGGCTACACCTTC. It encodes CASSVGGGDYGYTF.

The V and J genes are TRBV27 and TRBJ2-7; 10 bases map to TRBD2. J lost 6 bases, V lost 8 bases, and 7 bases had no gene match. CDR1 is MNHEY and CDR2 is SMNVEV in the germline V gene (reference sequence). The CDR3 sequence is 13 residues long. The CDR3 reads CASSRGLASEQYF. The CDR3 DNA reads TGTGCCAGCTCGCGGGGACTAGCGAGCGAGCAGTACTTC.

The chain has TRBV12-5 and TRBJ2-1, with D possibly being TRBD1 (6 bases). Germline V gene lookup returns CDR1 LGHNT and CDR2 FRNRAP. The CDR3 sequence is 13 residues long. The CDR3: CAGGGLSDNEQFF. DNA for the CDR3: TGTGCAGGGGGTGGGCTTTCAGATAATGAGCAGTTCTTC.

The V call is TRBV6-5, the J call TRBJ2-7, with TRBD1 matching over 11 bases. In germline, CDR1 is MNHEY, CDR2 SVGAGI. J gave up 2 bases and V 5 bases, and 2 bases lay outside the gene matches. This CDR3 has 14 amino acids. CDR3 loop: CASSAGQGAYEQYF. Here the CDR3 DNA reads TGTGCCAGCAGTGCGGGACAGGGGGCCTACGAGCAGTACTTC.

The V and J genes are TRBV28 and TRBJ2-7; D is unclear. Germline CDR1 and CDR2: MDHEN and SYDVKM. Deletions cut 3 bases from V and 3 bases from J, with 6 bases between. This CDR3 is built from 12 residues. The CDR3 nucleotides are TGTGCCAGCAGTTTCAGTCGCTACGAGCAGTACTTC. It encodes CASSFSRYEQYF.

The V call is TRBV30, the J call TRBJ2-1; TRBD2 matches 7 bases. This CDR3 spans 19 amino acids. With 3 bases clipped from V and 4 bases from J, the junction kept 21 bases outside the gene matches. Germline V CDR1 and CDR2: GTSNPN, SVGIG (reference sequence). CDR3 sequence (DNA): TGTGCCTGGAGCGAACGCGGTGGCGGGAGCCTTTACATATACAATGAGCAGTTCTTC. Translating gives CAWSERGGGSLYIYNEQFF.

The chain employs TRBV9 and TRBJ2-2, with 8 bases identical to TRBD2. In germline, CDR1 is SGDLS, CDR2 YYNGEE. V lost 4 bases and J lost 1; bases outside the gene matches: 9. This CDR3 contains 17 residues. CDR3 DNA: TGTGCCAGCAGCTACGGACTAGCTCTGATGAACACCGGGGAGCTGTTTTTT. This translates into CASSYGLALMNTGELFF.

V is TRBV30 and J is TRBJ1-1; D unresolved. There are 12 residues in the CDR3. V was pared by 6 bases and J by 2 bases, with 10 bases between. CDR1 is GTSNPN and CDR2 is SVGIG in the germline V gene (reference sequence). The CDR3 DNA sequence: TGTGCCTGTCCGACTGGAAACACTGAAGCTTTCTTT. Translating gives CACPTGNTEAFF. Variable domain in full (rest from reference TRBV30 and TRBJ1-1): SQTIHQWPATLVQPVGSPLSLECTVEGTSNPNLYWYRQAAGRGLQLLFYSVGIGQISSEVPQNLSASRPQDRQFILSSKKLLLSDSGFYLCACPTGNTEAFFGQGTRLTVV.

J is TRBJ1-5 and V is TRBV6-5; a weak D match, TRBD1 (5 bases). Germline CDR1 is MNHEY and CDR2 is SVGAGI. This CDR3 is 14 amino acids long. V gave up 2 bases and J gave up 6 bases, with 11 bases separating them. The CDR3 spells CASSYGQGSQPQHF. The CDR3 DNA sequence: TGTGCCAGCAGTTACGGGCAGGGTAGTCAGCCCCAGCATTTT.

This chain connects TRBV5-1 to TRBJ2-7; a weak D match, TRBD1 (6 bases). CDR1 is SGHRS and CDR2 is YFSETQ in the germline V gene. This CDR3 contains 16 residues. Trimming cost V 1 base and J 1 base, with 15 bases left between them. The CDR3 protein is CASSLWGPQKSYEQYF. The DNA for the CDR3 is TGCGCCAGCAGCTTGTGGGGGCCTCAAAAATCCTACGAGCAGTACTTC.

This sequence joins TRBV28 and TRBJ2-7; the D gene is possibly TRBD2 (5 bases). The CDR3 loop spans 12 amino acids. Per germline, CDR1 MDHEN and CDR2 SYDVKM. V shed 2 bases and J shed 3 bases, with 5 bases lying between them. The chain's CDR3 is CASSLGLYEQYF. DNA of the CDR3: TGTGCCAGCAGTTTAGGACTCTACGAGCAGTACTTC. The variable domain in full, with the rest retrieved from reference TRBV28 and TRBJ2-7, is DVKVTQSSRYLVKRTGEKVFLECVQDMDHENMFWYRQDPGLGLRLIYFSYDVKMKEKGDIPEGYSVSREKKERFSLILESASTNQTSMYLCASSLGLYEQYFGPGTRLTVT.

V is TRBV27 and J is TRBJ2-1; TRBD2 matches at 9 bases. In germline, CDR1 is MNHEY, CDR2 SMNVEV (reference sequence). V dropped 6 bases and J dropped 5; count of bases not matched to a gene: 5. This CDR3 has 14 amino acids. The CDR3 sequence: CASRVGTSNNEQFF. DNA for the CDR3: TGTGCCAGCAGAGTCGGGACTAGCAACAATGAGCAGTTCTTC.

This chain uses TRBV5-1 with TRBJ2-7; D might be TRBD1 (5 bases). Germline lookup yields CDR1 SGHRS and CDR2 YFSETQ. The CDR3 is 16 amino acids. With 0 bases removed from V and 2 bases from J, the gap between germline ends came to 15 bases. DNA of the CDR3: TGCGCCAGCAGCTTGGATCCAGGGATATCACCCTACGAGCAGTACTTC. Its protein product is CASSLDPGISPYEQYF.

The chain couples TRBV6-4 to TRBJ1-5; D is undetermined. Trimming cost V 0 bases and J 0 bases, with 15 bases left between them. The length of the CDR3 is 18 residues. The germline gives CDR1 MRHNA, CDR2 SNTAGT. CDR3 region: CASSDSRGETYSNQPQHF. The CDR3 bases are TGTGCCAGCAGTGACTCCCGCGGTGAAACCTATAGCAATCAGCCCCAGCATTTT.

This chain uses TRBV6-1 with TRBJ1-1, with D possibly being TRBD1 (6 bases). The CDR3 length is 13 residues. The V and J ends lost 6 bases and 5 bases respectively, with 13 bases between them. Germline V gene sequence: CDR1 MNHNS, CDR2 SASEGT. The CDR3 region is CASRSGTWTEAFF. The DNA of the CDR3 is TGTGCCAGCAGGTCCGGGACATGGACTGAAGCTTTCTTT.

Only one count was recorded for this clone. This chain links TRBV13 with TRBJ2-3; 15 bases are shared with TRBD2. Germline V gene data show CDR1 as PRHDT and CDR2 as FYEKMQ (reference sequence). The CDR3 totals 17 residues. Trimming removed 3 bases from V and 1 base from J; junction bases left unmatched: 2. The CDR3 DNA reads as TGTGCCAGCAGCTTCGGACTAGCGGGAGGGCGCACAGATACGCAGTATTTT. Encoded protein: CASSFGLAGGRTDTQYF.